This TCR beta chain was documented in a study of CD8 T cells in Susac syndrome. CDR1 and CDR2 (germline): SEHNR, FQNEAQ (reference sequence). The CDR3 loop spans 15 amino acids. V lost 1 base and J 3 bases, leaving 12 bases between the germline ends. High-throughput TCR beta sequencing covered peripheral CD8+ and CD4+ T cells. A quantity of about 0.45 to 1 ug RNA underwent reverse transcription using random hexamers. TCRdb independently ran MiXCR on the immunoSEQ multiplex PCR reads; one entry per CDR3 protein. The table records 25,000 to 35,000 distinct CDR3 sequences, 90% to 95% of them present only once.

This sequence originates from a human donor in good health. Sequencing was performed on CD8+ T cells from PBMCs. This chain uses TRBV7-9 with TRBJ1-1; TRBD1 might be the D (5 bases). The CDR3 loop reads CASSLDGGWDTEAFF. The DNA of the CDR3 is TGTGCCAGCAGCTTAGACGGGGGTTGGGACACTGAAGCTTTCTTT. Full variable domain (rest looked up from reference TRBV7-9 and TRBJ1-1): DTGVSQNPRHKITKRGQNVTFRCDPISEHNRLYWYRQTLGQGPEFLTYFQNEAQLEKSRLLSDRFSAERPKGSFSTLEIQRTEQGDSAMYLCASSLDGGWDTEAFFGQGTRLTVV.